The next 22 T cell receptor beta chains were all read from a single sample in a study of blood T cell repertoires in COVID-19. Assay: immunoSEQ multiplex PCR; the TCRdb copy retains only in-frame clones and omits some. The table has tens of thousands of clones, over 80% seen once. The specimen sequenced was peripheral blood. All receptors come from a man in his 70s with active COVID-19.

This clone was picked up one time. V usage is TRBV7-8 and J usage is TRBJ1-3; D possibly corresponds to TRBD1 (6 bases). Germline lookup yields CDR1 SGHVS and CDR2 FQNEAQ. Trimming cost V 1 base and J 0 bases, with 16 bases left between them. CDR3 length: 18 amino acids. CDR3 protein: CASSLGISGQSSGNTIYF. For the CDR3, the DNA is TGTGCCAGCAGCTTAGGGATTTCCGGACAGAGCTCTGGAAACACCATATATTTT.

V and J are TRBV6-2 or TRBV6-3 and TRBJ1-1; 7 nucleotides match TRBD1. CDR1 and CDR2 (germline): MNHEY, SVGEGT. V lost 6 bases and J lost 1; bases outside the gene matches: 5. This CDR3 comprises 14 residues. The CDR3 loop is CASSLGQENTEAFF. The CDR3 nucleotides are TGTGCCAGCAGCCTCGGACAGGAGAACACTGAAGCTTTCTTT.

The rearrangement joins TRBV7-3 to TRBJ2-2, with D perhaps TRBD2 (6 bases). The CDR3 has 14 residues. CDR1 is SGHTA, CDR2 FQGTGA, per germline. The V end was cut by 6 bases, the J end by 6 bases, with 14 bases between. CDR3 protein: CASRRDFGAGELFF. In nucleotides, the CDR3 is TGTGCCAGCAGGAGGGACTTCGGGGCCGGGGAGCTGTTTTTT.

CDR3 amino acids: CASSTAGSRTNEKLFF. The CDR3 DNA reads as TGTGCCAGCAGCACTGCAGGGTCTCGAACTAATGAAAAACTGTTTTTT. The chain employs TRBV9 and TRBJ1-4, with a possible D match to TRBD1 (5 bases). Trimming left V 4 bases short and J 1 base short, with 14 bases between. Germline V CDR1 and CDR2: SGDLS, YYNGEE. This CDR3 is 16 amino acids long.

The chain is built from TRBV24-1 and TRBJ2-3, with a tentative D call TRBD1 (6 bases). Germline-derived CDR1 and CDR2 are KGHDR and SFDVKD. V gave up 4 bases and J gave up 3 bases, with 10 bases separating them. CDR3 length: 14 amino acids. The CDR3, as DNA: TGTGCCACCAGTGAACTCGGACAGACAGATACGCAGTATTTT. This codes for CATSELGQTDTQYF.

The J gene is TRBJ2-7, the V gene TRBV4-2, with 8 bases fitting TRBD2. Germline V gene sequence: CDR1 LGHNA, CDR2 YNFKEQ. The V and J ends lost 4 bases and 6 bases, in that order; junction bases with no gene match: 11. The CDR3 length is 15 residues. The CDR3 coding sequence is TGTGCCAGCAGCCCGGATCCGGGGGGGCCCAGCGAGCAGTACTTC. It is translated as CASSPDPGGPSEQYF.

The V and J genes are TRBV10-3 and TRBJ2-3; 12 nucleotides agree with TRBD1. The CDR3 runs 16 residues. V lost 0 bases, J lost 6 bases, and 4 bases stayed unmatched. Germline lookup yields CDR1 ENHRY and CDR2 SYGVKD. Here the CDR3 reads CAISESRDRGRDTQYF. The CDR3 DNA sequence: TGTGCCATCAGTGAGTCGAGGGACAGGGGGCGGGATACGCAGTATTTT.

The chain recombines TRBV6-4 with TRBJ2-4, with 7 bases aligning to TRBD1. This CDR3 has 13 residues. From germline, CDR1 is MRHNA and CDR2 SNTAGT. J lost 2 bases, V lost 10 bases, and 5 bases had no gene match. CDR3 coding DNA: TGTGCCAACCTGACAGGGCCCAAAAACATTCAGTACTTC. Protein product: CANLTGPKNIQYF.

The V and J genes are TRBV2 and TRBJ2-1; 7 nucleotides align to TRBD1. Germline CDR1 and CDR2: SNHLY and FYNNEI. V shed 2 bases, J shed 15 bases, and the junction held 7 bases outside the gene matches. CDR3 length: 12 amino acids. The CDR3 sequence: CASSEWRQGLFF. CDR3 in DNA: TGTGCCAGCAGTGAATGGAGACAGGGTCTGTTCTTC.

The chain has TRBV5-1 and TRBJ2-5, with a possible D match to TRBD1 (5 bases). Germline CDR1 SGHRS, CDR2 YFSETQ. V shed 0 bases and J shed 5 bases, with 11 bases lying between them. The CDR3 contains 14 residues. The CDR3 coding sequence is TGCGCCAGCAGCTTGGAGCCAGGGCAGGAGACCCAGTACTTC. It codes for CASSLEPGQETQYF.

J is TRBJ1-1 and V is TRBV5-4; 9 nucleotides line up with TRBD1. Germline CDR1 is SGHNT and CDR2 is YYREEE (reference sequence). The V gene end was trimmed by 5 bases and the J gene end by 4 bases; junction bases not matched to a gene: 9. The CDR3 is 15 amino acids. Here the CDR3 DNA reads TGTGCCAGCAGTTTACCTATGACAGGGGGCACTGAAGCTTTCTTT. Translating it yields CASSLPMTGGTEAFF.

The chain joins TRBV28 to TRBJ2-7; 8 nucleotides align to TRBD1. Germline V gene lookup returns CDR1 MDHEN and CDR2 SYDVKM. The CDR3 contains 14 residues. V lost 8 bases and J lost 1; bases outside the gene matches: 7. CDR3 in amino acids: CASRGQGHSYEQYF. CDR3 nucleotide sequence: TGTGCCAGCCGAGGACAGGGTCATTCCTACGAGCAGTACTTC.

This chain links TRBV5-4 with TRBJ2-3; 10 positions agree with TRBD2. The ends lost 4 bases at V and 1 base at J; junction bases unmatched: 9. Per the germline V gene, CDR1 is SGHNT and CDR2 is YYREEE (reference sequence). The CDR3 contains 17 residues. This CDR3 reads CASSRTSGGFGTDTQYF. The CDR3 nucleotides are TGTGCCAGCAGCCGGACTAGCGGTGGCTTCGGCACAGATACGCAGTATTTT.

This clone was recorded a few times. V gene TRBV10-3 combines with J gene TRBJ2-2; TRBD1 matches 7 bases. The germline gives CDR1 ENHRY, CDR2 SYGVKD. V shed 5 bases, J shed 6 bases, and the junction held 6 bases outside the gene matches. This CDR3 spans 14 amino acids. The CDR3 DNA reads TGTGCCATCAGTTTTGAACAGGGGTCCGGGGAGCTGTTTTTT. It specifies CAISFEQGSGELFF.

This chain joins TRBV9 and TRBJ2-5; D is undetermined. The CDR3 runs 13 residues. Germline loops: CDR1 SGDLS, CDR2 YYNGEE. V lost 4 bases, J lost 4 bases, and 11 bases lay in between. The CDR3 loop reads CASSTRPGETQYF. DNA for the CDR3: TGTGCCAGCAGCACCCGGCCAGGAGAGACCCAGTACTTC.

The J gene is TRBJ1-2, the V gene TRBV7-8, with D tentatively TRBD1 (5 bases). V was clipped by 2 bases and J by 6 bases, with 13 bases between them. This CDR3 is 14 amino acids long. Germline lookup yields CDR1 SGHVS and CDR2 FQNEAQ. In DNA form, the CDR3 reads TGTGCCAGCAGCTTAAGGCAGGGCGTCGATGGCTACACCTTC. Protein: CASSLRQGVDGYTF.

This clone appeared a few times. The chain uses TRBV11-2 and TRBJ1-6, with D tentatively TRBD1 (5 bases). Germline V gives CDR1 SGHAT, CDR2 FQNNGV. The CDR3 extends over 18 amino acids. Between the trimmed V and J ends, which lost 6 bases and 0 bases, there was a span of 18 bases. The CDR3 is CASRPRQLRSSYNSPLHF. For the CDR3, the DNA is TGTGCCAGCAGACCGAGACAGTTAAGGAGCTCCTATAATTCACCCCTCCACTTT.

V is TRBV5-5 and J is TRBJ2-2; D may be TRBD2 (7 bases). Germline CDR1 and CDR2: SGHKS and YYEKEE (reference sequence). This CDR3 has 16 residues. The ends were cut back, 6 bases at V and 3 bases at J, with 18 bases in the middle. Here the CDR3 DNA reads TGTGCCAGCACCCTCGAGGGGGGGCCCTACACCGGGGAGCTGTTTTTT. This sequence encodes CASTLEGGPYTGELFF.

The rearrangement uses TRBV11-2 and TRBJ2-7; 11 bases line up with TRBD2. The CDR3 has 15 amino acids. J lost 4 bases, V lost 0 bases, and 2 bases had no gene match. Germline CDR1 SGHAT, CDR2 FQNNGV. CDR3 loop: CASSLEGTSGYEQYF. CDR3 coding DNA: TGTGCCAGCAGCTTAGAGGGGACTAGCGGTTACGAGCAGTACTTC. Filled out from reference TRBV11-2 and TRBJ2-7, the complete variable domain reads EAGVAQSPRYKIIEKRQSVAFWCNPISGHATLYWYQQILGQGPKLLIQFQNNGVVDDSQLPKDRFSAERLKGVDSTLKIQPAKLEDSAVYLCASSLEGTSGYEQYFGPGTRLTVT.

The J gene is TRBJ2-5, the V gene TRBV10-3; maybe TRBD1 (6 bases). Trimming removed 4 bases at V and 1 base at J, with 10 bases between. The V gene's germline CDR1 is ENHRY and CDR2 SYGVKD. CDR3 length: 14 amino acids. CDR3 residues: CAISVTGSQETQYF. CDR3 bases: TGTGCCATCAGTGTTACAGGGTCCCAAGAGACCCAGTACTTC.

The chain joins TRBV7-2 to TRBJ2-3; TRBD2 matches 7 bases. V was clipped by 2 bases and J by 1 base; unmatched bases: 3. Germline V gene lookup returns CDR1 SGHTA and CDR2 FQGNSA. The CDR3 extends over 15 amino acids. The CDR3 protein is CASSLRGVRTDTQYF. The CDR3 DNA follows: TGTGCCAGCAGCTTACGGGGGGTCCGCACAGATACGCAGTATTTT.

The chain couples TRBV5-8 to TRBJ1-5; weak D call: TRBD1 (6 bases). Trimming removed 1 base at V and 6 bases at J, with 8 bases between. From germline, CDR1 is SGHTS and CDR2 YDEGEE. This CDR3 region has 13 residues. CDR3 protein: CASSLQGFQPQHF. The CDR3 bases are TGTGCCAGCAGCTTGCAGGGGTTTCAGCCCCAGCATTTT.